This record covers a single T cell receptor beta chain. Its antigen is still unknown. The CDR3 is 13 residues long. Trimming at V came to 8 bases and at J to 4 bases, leaving 8 bases not matched to a gene. TCRdb's copy holds only in-frame clones and misses some; the assay was immunoSEQ multiplex PCR. The sample has 150,000 to 200,000 clones, about nine tenths seen once. The sample belongs to a study of T cell responses to AZD1222 COVID-19 vaccine. Study-wide results and limits: Seropositivity was recorded at baseline in only six AZD1222 recipients. White British donors predominated, females outnumbered males, and clonal diversity was possibly underestimated.

Second-dose intervals of approximately 4 or approximately 12 weeks were pooled. The sequence was collected from an adult who received the AZD1222 COVID-19 vaccine. This sample comprised peripheral blood, obtained 28 days after the second AZD1222 dose. The rearrangement uses TRBV12-3 or TRBV12-4 and TRBJ2-7; 7 bases map to TRBD2. The CDR3 DNA is TGTGCCAGCGGTCTAGCGGTGGAATACGAGCAGTACTTC. Protein product: CASGLAVEYEQYF.